This T cell receptor (beta chain) was sequenced during a study of cytomegalovirus exposure and HLA in healthy donors. General study results and limits: Per a later analysis, roughly 17,000 TCR beta sequences showed association with HLA alleles at 0.05 false discovery rate. In a later analysis, the majority of CMV-associated beta chains seemingly showed HLA restriction. Indistinguishable V segments such as TRBV6-2 and TRBV6-3 were excluded. According to an earlier analysis, most TCR beta V segments yielded productive rearrangements about 87% or about 30% of the time.

Germline-derived CDR1 and CDR2 are SGHTA and FQGNSA. The CDR3 is made up of 14 amino acids. Trimming left V 4 bases short and J 11 bases short, with 20 bases between. The PCR made use of 60 Vbeta and 13 Jbeta primers. This table comes from immunoSEQ multiplex PCR, and its TCRdb copy is limited to in-frame clones, with some not included. Among about 170,000 clones listed, 82% were seen once. As concerns this clone: Its cognate antigen is unknown.

The source material was PBMCs. The rearrangement joins TRBV7-2 to TRBJ2-5, with a tentative D call TRBD2 (5 bases). This TCR derives from a male donor in good health and CMV-seronegative. The CDR3 DNA reads TGTGCCAGCAGCTCCGTGGGCCCCCCTGGGGAGCAGTACTTC. Protein sequence: CASSSVGPPGEQYF.